The following is a T cell receptor beta chain sequence with its context. Its specificity is unknown. CDR3 length: 14 amino acids. Trimming shortened V by 2 bases and J by 10 bases, and 18 bases separated the two germline ends. CDR1 and CDR2 from the germline V gene are MNHEY and SVGAGI. Authors' processing steps: After removing out-of-frame reads, over 2 million distinct TCRbeta sequences remained. Using immunoSEQ multiplex PCR, the repertoire was profiled, and TCRdb retains in-frame clones only, with some absent. Clonal size and the V and J genes are those of that table, whereas D and trimming came from the DNA. The table has tens of thousands of clones, less than 80% seen once. Single viable CD3+CD4+CD8-CD45RO+ cells were sorted as the memory CD4+ T cells. This entry comes from a study of memory CD4+ T cells and cytomegalovirus serostatus. Study information: This sample comes from healthy Belgian adults, about nine CMV seropositive, around 26 seronegative. Study observations and caveats: CMV serostatus prediction reached median AUC about 0.95, or 0.9 with US-trained model.

Sequenced input: memory CD4+ T cells from blood. This clonotype originated in an adult in good health and CMV-seronegative. J is TRBJ2-7 and V is TRBV6-5; the D call may be TRBD1 or TRBD2 (6 bases each). The CDR3 loop reads CASSYRKGGSGQYF. For the CDR3, the DNA is TGTGCCAGCAGTTACCGAAAGGGGGGCTCGGGACAGTACTTC.